These 9 T cell receptor beta chains share one sample of origin, sequenced in a study of blood T cell repertoires in COVID-19. Method: immunoSEQ multiplex PCR; TCRdb's copy keeps in-frame clones and lacks some. The repertoire holds roughly 200,000 clones, about 85% seen once, with 2.5% to 3.5% in the top ten. The sequencing input was peripheral blood. The origin of the receptors is a woman in her thirties with active or convalescent COVID-19.

The chain has TRBV19 and TRBJ2-5, with D uncertain. Germline V gene data show CDR1 as LNHDA and CDR2 as SQIVND (reference sequence). Deletions cut 1 base from V and 4 bases from J, with 13 bases between. CDR3 length: 15 amino acids. The DNA for the CDR3 is TGTGCCAGTAGTATAGCAGCTAGTTCGGTAGAGACCCAGTACTTC. Its protein is CASSIAASSVETQYF.

This CDR3 is CASSEALFLVHPDRVHGYTF. CDR3 nucleotide sequence: TGTGCCAGCAGTGAAGCGCTCTTCCTTGTCCATCCGGACAGGGTCCATGGCTACACCTTC. The chain couples TRBV6-1 to TRBJ1-2; 8 bases are a match to TRBD1. V gave up 0 bases and J gave up 6 bases; unmatched junction bases: 21. The CDR3 has 20 amino acids. Germline CDR1 reads MNHNS; CDR2 reads SASEGT.

The rearrangement joins TRBV18 to TRBJ2-7; the D gene is possibly TRBD2 (6 bases). Germline CDR1 KGHSH, CDR2 LQKENI. The CDR3 consists of 13 residues. V lost 4 bases to trimming and J lost 6 bases, with 13 bases between them. The CDR3 loop is CASSLAGRGEQYF. CDR3 sequence (DNA): TGTGCCAGCTCACTGGCGGGAAGGGGCGAGCAGTACTTC. The full variable domain, with the rest looked up from reference TRBV18 and TRBJ2-7, is NAGVMQNPRHLVRRRGQEARLRCSPMKGHSHVYWYRQLPEEGLKFMVYLQKENIIDESGMPKERFSAEFPKEGPSILRIQQVVRGDSAAYFCASSLAGRGEQYFGPGTRLTVT.

This clone was recorded once. The chain carries TRBV6-6 and TRBJ1-6; D gene unclear. Germline V gene lookup returns CDR1 MNHNY and CDR2 SVGAGI (reference sequence). This CDR3 is built from 14 residues. V lost 2 bases and J 9 bases, leaving 11 bases between the germline ends. CDR3 region: CASSYGGEVSPLHF. The CDR3 nucleotides are TGTGCCAGCAGTTACGGCGGGGAAGTTTCACCCCTCCACTTT.

The rearrangement joins TRBV2 to TRBJ1-4; 7 bases agree with TRBD1. The CDR3 length is 13 residues. V gave up 6 bases and J gave up 8 bases; unmatched junction bases: 6. CDR1 SNHLY and CDR2 FYNNEI come from the germline V gene. The CDR3 region is CASSEGAREKLFF. CDR3 bases: TGTGCCAGCAGCGAGGGGGCGCGGGAAAAACTGTTTTTT.

The V gene is TRBV4-1, the J gene TRBJ1-5; D perhaps matches TRBD1 (5 bases). The CDR3 is made up of 15 amino acids. Trimming removed 1 base at V and 1 base at J, with 8 bases between. CDR1 MGHRA and CDR2 YSYEKL come from the germline V gene. The CDR3: CASSQVAGSNQPQHF. The CDR3 DNA sequence: TGCGCCAGCAGCCAAGTAGCAGGGAGCAATCAGCCCCAGCATTTT.

The V and J genes are TRBV28 and TRBJ1-1; D is perhaps TRBD1 (5 bases). The germline gives CDR1 MDHEN, CDR2 SYDVKM. This CDR3 is 15 amino acids long. Deletions cut 5 bases from V and 3 bases from J, with 16 bases between. CDR3 coding DNA: TGTGCCAGCAGTGCGGTGGGGGGTTTCGACACTGAAGCTTTCTTT. Translation: CASSAVGGFDTEAFF.

This clone was seen only once. V gene TRBV11-2 combines with J gene TRBJ2-3; D gene uncertain. The V gene lost 5 bases and the J gene lost 0 bases, with 6 bases spanning the gap. CDR1 is SGHAT and CDR2 is FQNNGV in the germline V gene. The CDR3 loop spans 13 amino acids. The CDR3 protein is CASSPPSTDTQYF. The CDR3 DNA reads TGTGCCAGCAGCCCTCCTAGCACAGATACGCAGTATTTT.

The chain recombines TRBV19 with TRBJ2-4; 8 bases map to TRBD2. Looked up from germline, CDR1 is LNHDA and CDR2 is SQIVND (reference sequence). The J segment lost 1 base and the V segment lost 5 bases, leaving 10 bases of the junction unmatched. The CDR3 covers 17 residues. Written as DNA, the CDR3 is TGTGCCAGTAGTCTGGCTAGCGGGTCTGGTGCCAAAAACATTCAGTACTTC. Translated: CASSLASGSGAKNIQYF.